This T cell receptor beta chain is from a study of human T cells and chemical hapten exposure. In the study overall: On 2 cm by 2 cm of upper inner arm skin, sensitization was performed with 2% DPC. The study traced per-sample TCR yield variation mainly to small differences in pooled library volumes.

Regarding time point: patch test 3, about 24 weeks after DPC sensitization. Treatment reported: therapeutic diphenylcyclopropenone sensitization with weekly scalp DPC. Each patch test followed a blood draw. Donation of samples came from alopecia patients who were 18 to 70 years old and suitable for DPC. This CDR3 contains 17 residues. V was cut by 6 bases and J by 0 bases, with 21 bases left in between. Germline V CDR1 and CDR2: DFQATT, SNEGSKA (reference sequence). One entry per CDR3 protein, called by TCRdb with MiXCR from the RACE reads. Seen here are some 110,000 distinct CDR3 sequences, around 11% observed once, and the top ten hold 2.4%.

The V gene is TRBV20-1, the J gene TRBJ1-5; D perhaps matches TRBD1 (6 bases). This specimen consisted of whole blood, obtained in connection with sensitization to the hapten diphenylcyclopropenone (DPC). This TCR came from a woman between 50 and 59 years old with alopecia areata. Some clones in this sample may be carry-over from other donors' samples. The CDR3 DNA reads as TGCAGTGCAAATATGCCGGGGGGCCTTTATAGCAATCAGCCCCAGCATTTT. It codes for CSANMPGGLYSNQPQHF.